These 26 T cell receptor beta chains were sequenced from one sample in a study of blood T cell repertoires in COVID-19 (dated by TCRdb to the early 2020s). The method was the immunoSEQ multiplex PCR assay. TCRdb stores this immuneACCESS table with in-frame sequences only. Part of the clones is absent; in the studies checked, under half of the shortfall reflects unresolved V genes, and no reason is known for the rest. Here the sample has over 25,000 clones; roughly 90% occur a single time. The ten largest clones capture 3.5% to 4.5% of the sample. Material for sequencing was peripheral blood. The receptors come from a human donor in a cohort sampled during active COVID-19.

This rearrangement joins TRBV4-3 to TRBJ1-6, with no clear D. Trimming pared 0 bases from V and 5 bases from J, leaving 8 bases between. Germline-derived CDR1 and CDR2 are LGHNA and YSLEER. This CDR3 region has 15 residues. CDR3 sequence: CASSQETQNNSPLHF. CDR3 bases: TGCGCCAGCAGCCAAGAAACACAGAATAATTCACCCCTCCACTTT.

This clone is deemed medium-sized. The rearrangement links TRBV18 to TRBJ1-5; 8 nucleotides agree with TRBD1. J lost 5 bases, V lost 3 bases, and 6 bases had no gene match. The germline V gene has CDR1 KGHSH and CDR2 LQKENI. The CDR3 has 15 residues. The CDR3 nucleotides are TGTGCCAGCTCACCGCAGACAGGGGAACATCAGCCCCAGCATTTT. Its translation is CASSPQTGEHQPQHF.

The CDR3 DNA sequence: TGTGCCAGCAGCCCCACGGGGAAGAACTATGGCTACACCTTC. This encodes CASSPTGKNYGYTF. The chain employs TRBV7-2 and TRBJ1-2, with D unresolved. V lost 5 bases and J lost 2, with 12 bases in between. Germline CDR1 is SGHTA and CDR2 is FQGNSA. The CDR3 contains 14 residues.

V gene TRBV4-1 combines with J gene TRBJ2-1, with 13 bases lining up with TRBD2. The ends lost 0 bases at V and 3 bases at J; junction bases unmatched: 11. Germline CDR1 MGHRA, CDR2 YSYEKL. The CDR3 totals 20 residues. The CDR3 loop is CASSQDRTSGGQELYNEQFF. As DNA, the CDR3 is TGCGCCAGCAGCCAAGATAGGACTAGCGGGGGCCAAGAACTCTACAATGAGCAGTTCTTC.

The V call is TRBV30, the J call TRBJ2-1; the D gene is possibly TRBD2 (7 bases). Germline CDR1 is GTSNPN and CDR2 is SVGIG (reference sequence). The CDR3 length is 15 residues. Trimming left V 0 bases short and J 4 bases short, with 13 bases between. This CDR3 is CAWSVFAGAYNEQFF. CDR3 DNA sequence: TGTGCCTGGAGTGTATTCGCGGGGGCTTACAATGAGCAGTTCTTC.

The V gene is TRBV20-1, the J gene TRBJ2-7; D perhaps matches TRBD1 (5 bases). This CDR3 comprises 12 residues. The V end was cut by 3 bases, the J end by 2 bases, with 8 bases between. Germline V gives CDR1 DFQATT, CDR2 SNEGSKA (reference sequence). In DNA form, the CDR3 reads TGCAGTGCTAGTAGGGGAACCTACGAGCAGTACTTC. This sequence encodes CSASRGTYEQYF.

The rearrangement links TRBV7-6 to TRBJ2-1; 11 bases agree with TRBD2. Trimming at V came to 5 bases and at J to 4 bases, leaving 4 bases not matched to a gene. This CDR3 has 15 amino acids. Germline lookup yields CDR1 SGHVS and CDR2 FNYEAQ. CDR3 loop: CASSQGLAEYNEQFF. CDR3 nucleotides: TGTGCCAGCAGCCAGGGACTAGCGGAGTACAATGAGCAGTTCTTC.

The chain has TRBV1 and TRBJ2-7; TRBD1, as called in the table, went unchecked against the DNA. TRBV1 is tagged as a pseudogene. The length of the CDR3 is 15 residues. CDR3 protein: CTSSQRTAKPYEQYF. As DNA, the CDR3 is TGCACCAGCAGCCAGCGGACAGCGAAACCCTACGAGCAGTACTTC.

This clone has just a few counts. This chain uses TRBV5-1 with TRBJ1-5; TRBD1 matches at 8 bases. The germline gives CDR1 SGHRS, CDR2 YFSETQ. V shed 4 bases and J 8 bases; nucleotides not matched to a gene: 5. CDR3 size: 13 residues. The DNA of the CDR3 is TGCGCCAGCAGCGTGACAGGGGACAAGCCCCAGCATTTT. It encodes CASSVTGDKPQHF.

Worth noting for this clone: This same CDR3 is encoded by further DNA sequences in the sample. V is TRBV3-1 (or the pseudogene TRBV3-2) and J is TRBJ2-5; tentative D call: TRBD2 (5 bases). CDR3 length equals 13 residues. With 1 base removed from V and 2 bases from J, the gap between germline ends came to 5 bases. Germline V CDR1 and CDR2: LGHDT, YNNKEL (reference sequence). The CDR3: CASSQGGQETQYF. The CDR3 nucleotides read TGTGCCAGCAGCCAAGGAGGGCAAGAGACCCAGTACTTC.

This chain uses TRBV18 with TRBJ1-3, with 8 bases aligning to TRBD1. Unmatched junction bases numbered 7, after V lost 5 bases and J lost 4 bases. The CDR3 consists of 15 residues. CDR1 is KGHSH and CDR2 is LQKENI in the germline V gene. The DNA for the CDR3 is TGTGCCAGCTCAGGACAGGGTCTGAGCGGAAACACCATATATTTT. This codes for CASSGQGLSGNTIYF.

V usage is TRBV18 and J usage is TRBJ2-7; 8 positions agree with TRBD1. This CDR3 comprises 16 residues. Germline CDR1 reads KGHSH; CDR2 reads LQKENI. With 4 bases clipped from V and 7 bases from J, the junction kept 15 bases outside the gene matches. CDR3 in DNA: TGTGCCAGCTCACACGTATTACAGGGGGACACGGGGGAGCAGTACTTC. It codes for CASSHVLQGDTGEQYF.

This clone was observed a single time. The DNA of the CDR3 is TGTGCCAGTAGTACCCTATACGGGGAGCAGTTCTTC. Translating it yields CASSTLYGEQFF. The chain couples TRBV19 to TRBJ2-1, with unresolved D. The CDR3 is 12 residues long. Per germline, CDR1 LNHDA and CDR2 SQIVND (reference sequence). Trimming took off 4 bases at V and 10 bases at J, with 11 bases between the two ends.

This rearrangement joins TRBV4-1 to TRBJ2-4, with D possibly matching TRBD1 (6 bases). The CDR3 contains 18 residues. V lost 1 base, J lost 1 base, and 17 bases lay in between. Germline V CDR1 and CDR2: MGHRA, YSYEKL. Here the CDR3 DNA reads TGCGCCAGCAGCCAAGTTATAGGTCAGGGGATGGCCAAAAACATTCAGTACTTC. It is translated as CASSQVIGQGMAKNIQYF.

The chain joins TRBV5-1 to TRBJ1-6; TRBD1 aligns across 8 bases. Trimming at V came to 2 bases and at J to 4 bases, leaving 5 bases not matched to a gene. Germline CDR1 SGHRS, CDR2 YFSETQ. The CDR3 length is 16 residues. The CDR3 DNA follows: TGCGCCAGCAGCTTACAGGGGGTGGATTATAATTCACCCCTCCACTTT. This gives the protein CASSLQGVDYNSPLHF.

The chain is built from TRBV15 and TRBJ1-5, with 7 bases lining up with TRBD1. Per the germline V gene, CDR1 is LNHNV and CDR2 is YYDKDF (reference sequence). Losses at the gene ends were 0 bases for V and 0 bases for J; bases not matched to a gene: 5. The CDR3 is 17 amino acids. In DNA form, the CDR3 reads TGTGCCACCAGCAGAGATGGAGGGGGCGCTAGCAATCAGCCCCAGCATTTT. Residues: CATSRDGGGASNQPQHF.

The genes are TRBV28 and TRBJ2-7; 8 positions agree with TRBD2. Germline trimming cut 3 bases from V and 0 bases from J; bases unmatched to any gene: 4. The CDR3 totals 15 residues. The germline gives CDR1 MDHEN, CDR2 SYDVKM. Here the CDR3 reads CASSFAGGSSYEQYF. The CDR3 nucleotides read TGTGCCAGCAGTTTTGCGGGGGGTTCCTCCTACGAGCAGTACTTC.

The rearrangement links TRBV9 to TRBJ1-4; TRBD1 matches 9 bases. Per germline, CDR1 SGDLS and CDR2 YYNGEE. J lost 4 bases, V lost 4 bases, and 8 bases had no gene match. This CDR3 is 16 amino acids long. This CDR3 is CASSPWGQGYNEKLFF. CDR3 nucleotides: TGTGCCAGCAGCCCATGGGGACAGGGCTATAATGAAAAACTGTTTTTT.

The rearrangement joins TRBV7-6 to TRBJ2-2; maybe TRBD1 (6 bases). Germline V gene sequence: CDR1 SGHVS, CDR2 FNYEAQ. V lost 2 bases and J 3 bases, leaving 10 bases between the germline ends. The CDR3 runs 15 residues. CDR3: CASSLNGQYTGELFF. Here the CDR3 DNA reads TGTGCCAGCAGCTTAAATGGACAGTACACCGGGGAGCTGTTTTTT. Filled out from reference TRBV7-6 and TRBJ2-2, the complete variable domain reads GAGVSQSPRYKVTKRGQDVALRCDPISGHVSLYWYRQALGQGPEFLTYFNYEAQQDKSGLPNDRFSAERPEGSISTLTIQRTEQRDSAMYRCASSLNGQYTGELFFGEGSRLTVL.

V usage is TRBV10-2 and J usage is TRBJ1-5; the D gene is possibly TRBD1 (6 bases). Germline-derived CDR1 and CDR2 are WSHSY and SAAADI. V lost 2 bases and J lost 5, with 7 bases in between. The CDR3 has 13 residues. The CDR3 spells CASSEQGYQPQHF. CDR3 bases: TGCGCCAGCAGTGAGCAGGGGTATCAGCCCCAGCATTTT.

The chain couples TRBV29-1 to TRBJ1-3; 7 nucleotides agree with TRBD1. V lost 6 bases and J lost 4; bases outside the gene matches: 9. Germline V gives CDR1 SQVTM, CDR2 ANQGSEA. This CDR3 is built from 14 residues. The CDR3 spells CSVPYRGGGNTIYF. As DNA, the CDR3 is TGCAGCGTCCCTTACAGGGGAGGCGGAAACACCATATATTTT.

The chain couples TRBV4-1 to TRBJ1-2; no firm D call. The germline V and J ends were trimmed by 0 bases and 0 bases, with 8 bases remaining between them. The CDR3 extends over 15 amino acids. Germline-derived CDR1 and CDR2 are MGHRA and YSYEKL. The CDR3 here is CASSQETRTNYGYTF. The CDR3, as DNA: TGCGCCAGCAGCCAAGAGACCAGGACTAACTATGGCTACACCTTC.

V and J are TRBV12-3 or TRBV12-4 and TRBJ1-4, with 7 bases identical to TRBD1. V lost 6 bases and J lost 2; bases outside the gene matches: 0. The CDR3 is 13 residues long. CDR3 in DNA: TGTGCCAGCAGGGACAGGACTAATGAAAAACTGTTTTTT. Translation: CASRDRTNEKLFF.

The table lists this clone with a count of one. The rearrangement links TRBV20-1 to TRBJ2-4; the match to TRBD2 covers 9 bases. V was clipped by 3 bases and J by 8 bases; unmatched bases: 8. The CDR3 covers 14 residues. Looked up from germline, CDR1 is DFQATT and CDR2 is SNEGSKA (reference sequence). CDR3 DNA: TGCAGTGCTAGTCCCGGGACTAGCTCTGACATTCAGTACTTC. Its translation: CSASPGTSSDIQYF.

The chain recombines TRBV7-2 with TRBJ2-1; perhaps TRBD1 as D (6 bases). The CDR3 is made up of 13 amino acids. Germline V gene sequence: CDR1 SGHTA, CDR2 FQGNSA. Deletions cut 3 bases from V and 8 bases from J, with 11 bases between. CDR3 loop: CASSFGQPHEQFF. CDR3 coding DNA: TGTGCCAGCAGCTTTGGACAGCCCCATGAGCAGTTCTTC. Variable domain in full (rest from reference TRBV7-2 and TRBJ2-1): GAGVSQSPSNKVTEKGKDVELRCDPISGHTALYWYRQSLGQGLEFLIYFQGNSAPDKSGLPSDRFSAERTGGSVSTLTIQRTQQEDSAVYLCASSFGQPHEQFFGPGTRLTVL.

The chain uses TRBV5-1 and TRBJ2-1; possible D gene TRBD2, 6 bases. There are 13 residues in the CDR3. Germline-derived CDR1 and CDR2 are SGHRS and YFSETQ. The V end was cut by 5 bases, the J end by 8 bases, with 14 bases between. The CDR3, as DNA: TGCGCCAGCAGGATGGACCCGGGGGATGAGCAGTTCTTC. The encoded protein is CASRMDPGDEQFF.